Listed below are T cell receptor beta chains from one sample, sequenced in a study of blood T cell repertoires in COVID-19. TCRdb keeps only in-frame clones here, not all; method: immunoSEQ multiplex PCR. The table includes around 130,000 clones, approximately 80% detected once. The specimen was PBMCs or T cells enriched from blood (not recorded which). The receptors stem from a woman aged 18-35 years who had been exposed to COVID-19. Each CDR3 is given with its conserved first and last residue. D genes are given only for firm matches. The listing skips clone size in some rows; elsewhere it reads once, few, many or a size class.

D	size	V	J	CDR3	DNA
-	-	TRBV5-1	TRBJ2-3	CASSSSFRQDTQYF	TGCGCCAGCAGCTCCAGCTTCAGGCAGGATACGCAGTATTTT
TRBD2	-	TRBV18	TRBJ2-1	CASSPVGTSGRAYNEQFF	TGTGCCAGCTCACCGGTCGGGACTAGCGGGAGGGCCTACAATGAGCAGTTCTTC
-	-	TRBV5-1	TRBJ2-7	CASSSGWIAVSSYEQYF	TGCGCCAGCAGCAGTGGCTGGATAGCGGTGAGCTCCTACGAGCAGTACTTC
TRBD1	once	TRBV19	TRBJ2-6	CASSIAGTGGAGANVLTF	TGTGCCAGTAGTATAGCCGGGACAGGGGGCGCTGGGGCCAACGTCCTGACTTTC
-	-	TRBV7-9	TRBJ2-7	CASSHRLVFRSYEQYF	TGTGCCAGCAGCCACCGTTTAGTATTCAGGTCCTACGAGCAGTACTTC
-	once	TRBV28	TRBJ2-7	CASSLYTGRSSAGEQYF	TGTGCCAGCAGTTTATACACAGGGCGTTCCTCGGCAGGGGAGCAGTACTTC
TRBD1	few	TRBV19	TRBJ1-5	CASRKGTGGYSNQPQHF	TGTGCCAGTAGGAAAGGGACAGGGGGTTATAGCAATCAGCCCCAGCATTTT
TRBD1	-	TRBV5-8	TRBJ2-7	CASSGRTGRYEQYF	TGTGCCAGCAGCGGCCGGACAGGGCGATACGAGCAGTACTTC
-	many	TRBV7-9	TRBJ2-7	CASSLDYRDQYF	TGTGCCAGCAGCTTAGATTACCGGGATCAGTACTTC
-	-	TRBV20-1	TRBJ2-7	CSASRGGVPYEQYF	TGCAGTGCTAGTCGGGGTGGAGTTCCCTACGAGCAGTACTTC
TRBD2	-	TRBV16	TRBJ2-7	CASSQGGGQAYEQYF	TGTGCCAGCAGCCAAGGGGGGGGTCAAGCCTACGAGCAGTACTTC
TRBD1	-	TRBV10-3	TRBJ2-7	CAINPGQGSYEQYF	TGTGCCATCAACCCGGGACAGGGCTCGTACGAGCAGTACTTC
TRBD2	-	TRBV2	TRBJ2-1	CASRATPAGATNEQFF	TGTGCCAGCAGGGCTACTCCGGCGGGAGCAACCAATGAGCAGTTCTTC
TRBD2	-	TRBV2	TRBJ2-7	CASSDGTSGRYEQYF	TGTGCCAGCAGTGACGGGACTAGCGGGAGGTACGAGCAGTACTTC
-	-	TRBV4-1	TRBJ1-5	CASSQGGARGYRNQPQHF	TGCGCCAGCAGCCAAGGTGGCGCCAGGGGCTATCGCAATCAGCCCCAGCATTTT
-	once	TRBV5-4	TRBJ2-7	CASSWRQETNYEQYF	TGTGCCAGCAGCTGGAGACAGGAAACTAACTACGAGCAGTACTTC
TRBD1	once	TRBV19	TRBJ1-5	CASSPTGAGQPQHF	TGTGCCAGTAGTCCGACAGGGGCAGGCCAGCCCCAGCATTTT